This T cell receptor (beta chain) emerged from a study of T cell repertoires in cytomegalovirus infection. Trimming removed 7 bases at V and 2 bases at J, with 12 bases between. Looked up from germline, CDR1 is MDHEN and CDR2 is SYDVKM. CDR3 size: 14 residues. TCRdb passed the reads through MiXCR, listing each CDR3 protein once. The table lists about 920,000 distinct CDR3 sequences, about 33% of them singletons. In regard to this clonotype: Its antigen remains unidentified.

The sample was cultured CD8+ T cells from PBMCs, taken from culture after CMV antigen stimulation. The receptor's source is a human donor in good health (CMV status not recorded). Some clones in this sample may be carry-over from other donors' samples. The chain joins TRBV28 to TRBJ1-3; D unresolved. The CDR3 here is CASKGEGAGNTIYF. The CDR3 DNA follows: TGTGCCAGCAAAGGAGAGGGAGCTGGAAACACCATATATTTT. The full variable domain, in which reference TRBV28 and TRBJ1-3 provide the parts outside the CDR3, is DVKVTQSSRYLVKRTGEKVFLECVQDMDHENMFWYRQDPGLGLRLIYFSYDVKMKEKGDIPEGYSVSREKKERFSLILESASTNQTSMYLCASKGEGAGNTIYFGEGSWLTVV.